This T cell receptor (beta chain) appears in the sequencing data of a study of shared clonotypes between healthy human individuals. Study results and limitations: An effect of sequencing depth on clonotype sharing among donors was expected.

All donors were healthy HIV-negative adults lacking recent acute infections or vaccinations. Comments on this clone: Its antigen is not identified.

V was clipped by 3 bases and J by 4 bases, with 10 bases between them. The CDR3 extends over 14 amino acids. CDR1 is MDHEN and CDR2 is SYDVKM in the germline V gene. At the deep level, the assay was run. Produced via immunoSEQ multiplex PCR; TCRdb's table is partial and in-frame only. The top ten clones hold around 0.47% of a sample with over 850,000 clones, around 78% of them seen once. The V call is TRBV28, the J call TRBJ1-5; no definite D call. This sequence originates from a man younger than 35 in good health. Some clones in this sample may be carry-over from other donors' samples. Sequenced material: memory CD4+ T cells from PBMCs. Subset given: CD45RA-negative fraction. The CDR3 region is CASSLAVGNQPQHF. Written as DNA, the CDR3 is TGTGCCAGCAGTTTGGCGGTGGGAAATCAGCCCCAGCATTTT.